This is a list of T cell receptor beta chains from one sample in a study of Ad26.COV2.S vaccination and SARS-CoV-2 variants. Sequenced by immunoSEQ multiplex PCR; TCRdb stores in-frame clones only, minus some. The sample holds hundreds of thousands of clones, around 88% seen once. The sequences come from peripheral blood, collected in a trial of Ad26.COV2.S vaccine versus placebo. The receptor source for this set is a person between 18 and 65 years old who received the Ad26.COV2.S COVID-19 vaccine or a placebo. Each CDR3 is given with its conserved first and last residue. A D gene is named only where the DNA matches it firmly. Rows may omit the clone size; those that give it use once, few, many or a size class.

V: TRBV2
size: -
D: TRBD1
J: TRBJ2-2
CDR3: CASRLWTGTNTGELFF
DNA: TGTGCCAGCAGGCTCTGGACAGGGACGAACACCGGGGAGCTGTTTTTT

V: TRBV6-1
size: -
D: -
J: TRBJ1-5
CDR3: CASSEAGFNQPQHF
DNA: TGTGCCAGCAGTGAAGCAGGGTTCAATCAGCCCCAGCATTTT

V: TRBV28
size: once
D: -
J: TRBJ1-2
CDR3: CASSLRIHRDGYTF
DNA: TGTGCCAGCAGTTTAAGGATTCACAGGGATGGCTACACCTTC

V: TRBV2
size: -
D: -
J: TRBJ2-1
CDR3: CASSERRNEQFF
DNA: TGTGCCAGCAGTGAAAGGAGGAATGAGCAGTTCTTC

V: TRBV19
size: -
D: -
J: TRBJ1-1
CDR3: CASSKDKNTEAFF
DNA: TGTGCCAGTAGTAAGGACAAGAACACTGAAGCTTTCTTT

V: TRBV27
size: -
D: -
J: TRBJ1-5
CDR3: CASSLKYGTQPQHF
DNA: TGTGCCAGCAGTTTAAAATACGGGACTCAGCCCCAGCATTTT

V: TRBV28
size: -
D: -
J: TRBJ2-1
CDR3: CASSFSLGVSSYNEQFF
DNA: TGTGCCAGCAGTTTCTCCCTGGGGGTTAGCTCCTACAATGAGCAGTTCTTC

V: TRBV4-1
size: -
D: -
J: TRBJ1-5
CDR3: CASSQDRNQPQHF
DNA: TGCGCCAGCAGCCAAGATCGGAATCAGCCCCAGCATTTT

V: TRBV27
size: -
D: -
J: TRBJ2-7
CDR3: CASSPWTGSEQYF
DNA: TGTGCCAGCAGCCCGTGGACTGGGAGCGAGCAGTACTTC

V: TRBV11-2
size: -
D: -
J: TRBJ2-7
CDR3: CASSLNGYEQYF
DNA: TGTGCCAGCAGCTTAAACGGTTACGAGCAGTACTTC

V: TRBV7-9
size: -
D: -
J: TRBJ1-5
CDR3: CASSLSGVQPQHF
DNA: TGTGCCAGCAGCTTAAGCGGAGTTCAGCCCCAGCATTTT

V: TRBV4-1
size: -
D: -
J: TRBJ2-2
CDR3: CASSQTPRELFF
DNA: TGCGCCAGCAGCCAGACCCCCAGGGAGCTGTTTTTT

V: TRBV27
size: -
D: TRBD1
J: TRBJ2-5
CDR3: CASSGDRGRRETQYF
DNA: TGTGCCAGCAGTGGGGACAGGGGGCGAAGGGAGACCCAGTACTTC

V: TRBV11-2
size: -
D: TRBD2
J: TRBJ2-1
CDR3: CASSSYSGSNEQFF
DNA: TGTGCCAGCAGCTCATATAGCGGGAGCAATGAGCAGTTCTTC

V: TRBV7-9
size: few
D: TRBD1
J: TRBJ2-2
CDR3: CASSLEGQANTGELFF
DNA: TGTGCCAGCAGCTTAGAAGGACAGGCGAACACCGGGGAGCTGTTTTTT

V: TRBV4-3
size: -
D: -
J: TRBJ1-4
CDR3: CASSQEVIEKLFF
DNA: TGCGCCAGCAGCCAAGAAGTCATTGAAAAACTGTTTTTT

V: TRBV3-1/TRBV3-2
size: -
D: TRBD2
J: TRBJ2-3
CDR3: CASSHRSGGADTQYF
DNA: TGTGCCAGCAGCCACCGTAGCGGGGGGGCAGATACGCAGTATTTT

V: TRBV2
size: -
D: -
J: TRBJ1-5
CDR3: CASRSGTDSNQPQHF
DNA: TGTGCCAGCAGATCCGGGACGGATAGCAATCAGCCCCAGCATTTT

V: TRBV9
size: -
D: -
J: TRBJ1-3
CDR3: CASSGRGSSGNTIYF
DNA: TGTGCCAGCAGCGGACGGGGGAGCTCTGGAAACACCATATATTTT

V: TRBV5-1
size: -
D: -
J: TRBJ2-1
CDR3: CASSSLGGSYNEQFF
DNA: TGCGCCAGCAGCTCACTAGGGGGCTCCTACAATGAGCAGTTCTTC

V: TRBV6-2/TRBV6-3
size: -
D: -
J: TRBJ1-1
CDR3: CASSLNREAFF
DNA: TGTGCCAGCAGTTTGAACAGGGAAGCTTTCTTT

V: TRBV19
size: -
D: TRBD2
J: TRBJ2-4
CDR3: CASSIQREGGVIQYF
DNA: TGTGCCAGTAGTATTCAGCGGGAGGGCGGGGTCATTCAGTACTTC

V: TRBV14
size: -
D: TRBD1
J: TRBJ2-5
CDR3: CASSQDRGQGQTQYF
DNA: TGTGCCAGCAGCCAAGATCGGGGACAGGGACAGACCCAGTACTTC

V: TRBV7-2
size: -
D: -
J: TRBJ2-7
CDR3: CASSQEGVSSYEQYF
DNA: TGTGCCAGCAGCCAAGAGGGGGTGAGCTCCTACGAGCAGTACTTC

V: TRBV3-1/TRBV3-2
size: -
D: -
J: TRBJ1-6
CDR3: CASSQEGGANSPLHF
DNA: TGTGCCAGCAGCCAAGAAGGAGGGGCAAATTCACCCCTCCACTTT

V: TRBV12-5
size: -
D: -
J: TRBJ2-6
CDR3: CASGFANETDSGANVLTF
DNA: TGTGCTAGTGGTTTCGCTAATGAAACAGACTCTGGGGCCAACGTCCTGACTTTC

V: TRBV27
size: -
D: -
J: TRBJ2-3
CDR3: CASMGWRPTDTQYF
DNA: TGTGCCAGCATGGGTTGGAGGCCCACAGATACGCAGTATTTT

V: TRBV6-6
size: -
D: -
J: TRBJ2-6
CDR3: CASRRSPDSSGANVLTF
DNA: TGTGCCAGCAGACGATCGCCTGACAGCTCTGGGGCCAACGTCCTGACTTTC

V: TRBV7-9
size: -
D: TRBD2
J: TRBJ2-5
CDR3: CASSLEVGTRYQETQYF
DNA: TGTGCCAGCAGCTTAGAGGTCGGGACTAGGTACCAAGAGACCCAGTACTTC

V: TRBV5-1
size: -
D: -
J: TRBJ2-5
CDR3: CASSPLSGRGETQYF
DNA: TGCGCCAGCAGCCCCTTAAGCGGAAGGGGAGAGACCCAGTACTTC

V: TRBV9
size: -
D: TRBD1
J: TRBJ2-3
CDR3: CASSEGARPTDTQYF
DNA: TGTGCCAGCAGCGAGGGGGCCCGTCCCACAGATACGCAGTATTTT